This T cell receptor (beta chain) was found in a study of long-term antiretroviral therapy in people with HIV. Looking at the study overall: Some samples came about a decade before the 2015 immediate-ART recommendation, and these were the earliest. General study points: Pre-ART expanded TRB clones stayed dominant throughout, though often decreasing after ART. From the mid-2000s to the late 2010s, blood was obtained, possibly while participants received older ART regimens. The data indicate that diversity increased after ART but remained below transplant donor controls.

Turning to this clone: What it binds is not known.

A v3.0 immunoSEQ assay was performed at survey level. Generated by immunoSEQ multiplex PCR, the TCRdb table keeps only in-frame clones and is missing some. The sample lists tens of thousands of clones, approximately 73% occurring once. The CDR3 totals 14 residues. CDR1 and CDR2 (germline): SQVTM, ANQGSEA. Trimming removed 6 bases from V and 6 bases from J, with 20 bases in between. The sequence was collected from a woman in her thirties or forties with HIV. This specimen consisted of unsorted PBMCs, obtained 0.5 years after starting antiretroviral therapy. This chain uses TRBV29-1 with TRBJ1-1, with D perhaps TRBD1 (6 bases). The CDR3 region is CSVGKRTALSEAFF. The CDR3 DNA follows: TGCAGCGTCGGAAAGAGGACAGCACTGTCTGAAGCTTTCTTT.